The rows below give T cell receptor beta chains drawn from one sample of a study of blood T cells in healthy people across ages. One entry per CDR3 protein, called by TCRdb with MiXCR from the 5' RACE reads. The sample carries roughly 1.5 million distinct CDR3 sequences, approximately 43% recorded once. Material for sequencing was blood. The origin of the receptors is a woman younger than 30 in good health. The CDR3 runs from the conserved cysteine through the conserved F or W. A D gene is named only where the DNA matches it firmly. Size tells how often a clone was seen (once, few, many) or the class of an expanded clone, and some rows leave it out.

TRBD2 TRBJ2-1 NA TRBV27 TGTGCCAGCAGATATACTAGCGGGGGGGCGTATGAGCAGTTCTTC CASRYTSGGAYEQFF
TRBD1 TRBJ1-1 NA TRBV10-3 TGTGCCATCAGTGAGGGACAGGCGAACACTGAAGCTTTCTTT CAISEGQANTEAFF
TRBD2 TRBJ2-1 NA TRBV27 TGTGCCAGCAGAGGGCCGGGACTAGTGGGAGAGGTGACCTACAATGAGCAGTTCTTC CASRGPGLVGEVTYNEQFF
TRBD1 TRBJ1-2 NA TRBV5-1 TGCGCCAGCAGCTCAACCAGCGCAGGGGGCTATGGCTACACCTTC CASSSTSAGGYGYTF
NA TRBJ1-2 many TRBV4-1 TGCGCCAGCAGCCAGACGAGAACTAACTATGGCTACACCTTC CASSQTRTNYGYTF
TRBD2 TRBJ2-5 NA TRBV11-3 TGTGCCAGCAGCTTAGTAGGGACTAAGGGAGAGACCCAGTACTTC CASSLVGTKGETQYF
TRBD2 TRBJ2-5 NA TRBV7-2 TGTGCCAGCAGCTTAAATATGGGACTAGCGGGAGGGCGGGAGACCCAGTACTTC CASSLNMGLAGGRETQYF
TRBD1 TRBJ2-7 NA TRBV24-1 TGTGCCACCAGTGATCCCCAAAGGCAGGGGGCCATCAATGAGCAGTACTTC CATSDPQRQGAINEQYF
TRBD1 TRBJ2-7 few TRBV10-3 TGTGCCATCAGTGAGAGGGACAGAGCCTACGAGCAGTACTTC CAISERDRAYEQYF
TRBD1 TRBJ1-2 NA TRBV29-1 TGCAGCGTTGAAGATCTGGAGACAGGGCGAACTTGTGGCTACACCTTC CSVEDLETGRTCGYTF
TRBD1 TRBJ1-5 few TRBV6-2/TRBV6-3 TGTGCCAGCAGTTATGGGACAGGCAAACAGCCCCAGCATTTT CASSYGTGKQPQHF
NA TRBJ1-2 NA TRBV7-9 TGTGCCGGCAGCTCCGGGCACCTGGACAGCCCTGGCTACACCTTC CAGSSGHLDSPGYTF
TRBD2 TRBJ2-5 NA TRBV28 TGTGCCAGCAGTTTAGTTAAGCTAGCGGTACAACAAGAGACCCAGTACTTC CASSLVKLAVQQETQYF
TRBD1 TRBJ2-7 NA TRBV20-1 TGCAGTGCTAGGACCCCTTTAACAGGGGTACCCTACGAGCAGTACTTC CSARTPLTGVPYEQYF
NA TRBJ2-1 few TRBV6-5 TGTGCCAGCAGTTACTCTTCCGGCAACCCCTACAATGAGCAGTTCTTC CASSYSSGNPYNEQFF
NA TRBJ1-3 NA TRBV7-8 TGTGCCAGCAGCTTAGCAGAGTCCGGGAGCTCTGGAAACACCATATATTTT CASSLAESGSSGNTIYF
NA TRBJ1-1 few TRBV10-3 TGTGCCATCGGGGCGAACACTGAAGCTTTCTTT CAIGANTEAFF
NA TRBJ1-1 NA TRBV7-9 TGTGCCAGCAGCTTGAGTTTTTGGTACACTGAAGCTTTCTTT CASSLSFWYTEAFF
TRBD2 TRBJ2-1 NA TRBV12-3/TRBV12-4 TGTGCCAGCAGTTTGTCTAGCGGGGCCTATTTGCAGTTCTTC CASSLSSGAYLQFF
NA TRBJ1-2 few TRBV6-5 TGTGCCAGCACTGCCCTTCCTAACTATGGCTACACCTTC CASTALPNYGYTF
NA TRBJ1-5 few TRBV6-2/TRBV6-3 TGTGCCAGCAACAAGGTCAGCAGCAATCAGCCCCAGCATTTT CASNKVSSNQPQHF
NA TRBJ2-1 NA TRBV6-5 TGTGCCAGCAGTTTAGCAGCGGAGAAATACAATGAGCAGTTCTTC CASSLAAEKYNEQFF
TRBD1 TRBJ1-2 NA TRBV6-5 TGTGCCAGCAGTTTTCGAGGGACAGGGGACAATGGCTACACCTTC CASSFRGTGDNGYTF
NA TRBJ1-5 NA TRBV7-9 TGTGCCAGCAGCTTGGGAGGGGCGATTAATCAGCCCCAGCATTTT CASSLGGAINQPQHF
NA TRBJ1-1 few TRBV21-1 TGTGCCAGCAGCCAAGAGGCAGGTCCTCATAGGGCCACTTCTGGGAACACTGAAGCTTTCTTT CASSQEAGPHRATSGNTEAFF
NA TRBJ2-7 few TRBV7-2 TGTGCCAGCAGCTTAGGTAGTAGCGGAACCTACGAGCAGTACTTC CASSLGSSGTYEQYF
NA TRBJ2-7 NA TRBV7-9 TGTGCCAGCAGCTACTGGGAGGTTGGGGCCGGGCAGTACTTC CASSYWEVGAGQYF
NA TRBJ1-6 NA TRBV4-2 TGTGCCAGCAGCCAAGATAATAGAGTCTCCTATAATTCACCCCTCCACTTT CASSQDNRVSYNSPLHF
NA TRBJ1-1 few TRBV6-2/TRBV6-3 TGTGCCAGCAGTTACCCTGGTTGGGGGACTGAAGCTTTCTTT CASSYPGWGTEAFF
NA TRBJ1-5 few TRBV28 TGTGCCAGCACCCAGTGGGACCCTAATCAGCCCCAGCATTTT CASTQWDPNQPQHF
NA TRBJ1-3 NA TRBV5-1 TGCGCCAGCAGCCTCTGGGGGGCGGCTGGAAACACCATATATTTT CASSLWGAAGNTIYF
TRBD2 TRBJ2-3 many TRBV5-1 TGTGCCAGCAGCTTAGGGACTAGCGGGTCCACAGATACGCAGTATTTT CASSLGTSGSTDTQYF
NA TRBJ2-7 NA TRBV12-3/TRBV12-4 TGTGCCAGCAGCCGCCGGGGGTCAGCATCCTACGAGCAGTACTTC CASSRRGSASYEQYF
NA TRBJ2-5 NA TRBV7-3 TGTGCCAGCAGCCCCACCCCATTAGCTGCGTCAGAGACCCAGTACTTC CASSPTPLAASETQYF
TRBD1 TRBJ2-7 few TRBV9 TGTGCCAGCAGCGTAGCCGGGACAGAGGATTACGAGCAGTACTTC CASSVAGTEDYEQYF
NA TRBJ2-7 few TRBV27 TGTGCCAGCAGTTTACGCGGATCCAGCTCCTACGAGCAGTACTTC CASSLRGSSSYEQYF
NA TRBJ2-7 NA TRBV12-3/TRBV12-4 TGTGCCAGCAGTACGTACAGGGGGGGAGAGCAGTACTTC CASSTYRGGEQYF
TRBD1 TRBJ1-2 many TRBV27 TGTGCCAGCAGTCCCACAGGGGTCGGCTACACCTTC CASSPTGVGYTF
TRBD2 TRBJ2-1 NA TRBV28 TGTGCCAGCAGTTACCCCGGGCTAGCGGTGAATGAGCAGTTCTTC CASSYPGLAVNEQFF
NA TRBJ2-4 NA TRBV20-1 TGCAGTGCTAGAGAGTGGGAAACGGTAGCCAAAAACATTCAGTACTTC CSAREWETVAKNIQYF
TRBD2 TRBJ2-5 few TRBV29-1 TGCAGCGTTGGACTAGCGGGTCTCAAAGAGACCCAGTACTTC CSVGLAGLKETQYF
NA TRBJ1-1 NA TRBV4-3 TGCGCCAGCAGGGAAGAGGGGCGCGAAGCTTTCTTT CASREEGREAFF
TRBD2 TRBJ2-1 few TRBV20-1 TGCAGTGCTAGAGAGACTAGCGGGATTTACAATGAGCAGTTCTTC CSARETSGIYNEQFF
TRBD1 TRBJ1-1 few TRBV24-1 TGTGCCACCAGAGCAACAGGGGGCAGGACTGAAGCTTTCTTT CATRATGGRTEAFF
NA TRBJ1-2 NA TRBV12-3/TRBV12-4 TGTGCCAGCACCAAACAGGGATACTATGGCTACACCTTC CASTKQGYYGYTF
TRBD1 TRBJ1-2 few TRBV7-2 TGTGCCAGCAGCTTAGGTGGGACAGTAGGAGGCTACACCTTC CASSLGGTVGGYTF
NA TRBJ2-7 many TRBV2 TGTGCCAGTACTAGCAGCTACGAGCAGTACTTC CASTSSYEQYF
NA TRBJ1-2 NA TRBV18 TGTGCCAGCTCACCACCTCCCCAGAGATCTAACTATGGCTACACCTTC CASSPPPQRSNYGYTF
NA TRBJ1-5 NA TRBV6-1 TGTGCCAGCAGTGAAGAGGGGGGCCTCAATCAGCCCCAGCATTTT CASSEEGGLNQPQHF
NA TRBJ2-1 many TRBV12-3/TRBV12-4 TGTGCCAGCAGTTTAGTACACTACAATGAGCAGTTCTTC CASSLVHYNEQFF
NA TRBJ1-1 NA TRBV7-2 TGTGCCAGCAGCTTGAATTCGCCCGTGAACACTGAAGCTTTCTTT CASSLNSPVNTEAFF
NA TRBJ2-7 NA TRBV12-3/TRBV12-4 TGTGCCAGCTCACCAGGAGGGAACGAGCAGTACTTC CASSPGGNEQYF
NA TRBJ1-1 few TRBV7-8 TGTGCCAGCAGCTTACGGGCAGGATGGGCCACTGAAGCTTTCTTT CASSLRAGWATEAFF
NA TRBJ1-3 NA TRBV20-1 TGCAGTGCGAGTAGCAGGGCCTCTGGAAACACCATATATTTT CSASSRASGNTIYF